This entry lists 10 T cell receptor beta chains sequenced from one sample in a study of identical twins. TCRdb reprocessed the 5' RACE reads with MiXCR, giving one entry per CDR3 protein. The sample has fewer than 900,000 distinct CDR3 sequences, about 18% seen once. This sample was also put to use in a study of T cells expressing NK-cell markers.

The sequencing sample was made of PBMCs. These receptors came from a woman aged 18-30 years in good health.

CDR3 DNA: TGTGCCAGCGAACAGGGGGCTGGCAATGAGCAGTTCTTC. Amino acids: CASEQGAGNEQFF. The genes are TRBV6-1 and TRBJ2-1; 9 positions match TRBD1. V lost 8 bases and J lost 6; bases outside the gene matches: 5. Germline CDR1 is MNHNS and CDR2 is SASEGT. This CDR3 contains 13 residues.

This clonotype was seen only a few times. The gene calls are TRBV20-1 and TRBJ2-1; tentative D call: TRBD2 (6 bases). The ends were cut back, 3 bases at V and 6 bases at J, with 15 bases in the middle. The CDR3 contains 14 residues. Germline CDR1 and CDR2: DFQATT and SNEGSKA (reference sequence). The CDR3 coding sequence is TGCAGTGCTAGTTTCGGGGGTTTTAGCAATGAGCAGTTCTTC. Protein product: CSASFGGFSNEQFF.

The rearrangement links TRBV20-1 to TRBJ1-3, with 8 bases identical to TRBD1. This CDR3 is 14 amino acids long. Germline values: CDR1 DFQATT, CDR2 SNEGSKA (reference sequence). The V segment lost 5 bases and the J segment 0 bases; nucleotides outside the gene matches: 3. CDR3 amino acids: CSAGQGYSGNTIYF. The CDR3 DNA follows: TGCAGTGCTGGACAGGGATACTCTGGAAACACCATATATTTT.

This clonotype was seen only a few times. The chain is built from TRBV5-6 and TRBJ1-2; D gene unclear. V gave up 0 bases and J gave up 2 bases, with 8 bases separating them. Germline V gene data show CDR1 as SGHDT and CDR2 as YYEEEE. CDR3 size: 14 residues. The CDR3 sequence: CASSLVAVNYGYTF. CDR3 DNA sequence: TGTGCCAGCAGCTTGGTGGCAGTAAACTATGGCTACACCTTC.

The V gene is TRBV14, the J gene TRBJ2-7; weak D call: TRBD2 (5 bases). V was cut by 0 bases and J by 7 bases, with 16 bases left in between. The CDR3 length is 15 residues. Germline assignment: CDR1 SGHDN and CDR2 FVKESK. Written as DNA, the CDR3 is TGTGCCAGCAGCCAAGAACTGACGGCTTCGGGGGAGCAGTACTTC. Protein: CASSQELTASGEQYF.

CDR3 sequence (DNA): TGCGCCAGCAGCGTCGGACAGTTCACTGAAGCTTTCTTT. Its protein product is CASSVGQFTEAFF. This chain uses TRBV5-1 with TRBJ1-1, with D possibly being TRBD1 (6 bases). Trimming removed 4 bases from V and 4 bases from J, with 11 bases in between. CDR3 length: 13 residues. The V gene's germline CDR1 is SGHRS and CDR2 YFSETQ.

This sequence joins TRBV7-9 and TRBJ2-1; 12 bases match TRBD2. Unmatched junction bases numbered 6, after V lost 5 bases and J lost 4 bases. The CDR3 consists of 16 residues. CDR1 and CDR2 from the germline V gene are SEHNR and FQNEAQ (reference sequence). This chain's CDR3 is CASSPSGGARYNEQFF. The CDR3 DNA follows: TGTGCCAGCAGCCCTAGCGGGGGGGCGCGGTACAATGAGCAGTTCTTC.

The J gene is TRBJ2-1, the V gene TRBV10-3; D is possibly TRBD2 (5 bases). The germline CDR1 and CDR2 sequences are ENHRY and SYGVKD. V was clipped by 2 bases and J by 2 bases, with 13 bases between them. This CDR3 is 16 amino acids long. The chain's CDR3 is CAISELLAKTYNEQFF. The CDR3 DNA is TGTGCCATCAGTGAGCTCCTAGCTAAGACCTACAATGAGCAGTTCTTC.

The chain employs TRBV12-3 or TRBV12-4 and TRBJ1-4; TRBD1 might be the D (6 bases). This CDR3 spans 12 amino acids. Deletions cut 8 bases from V and 8 bases from J, with 12 bases between. CDR3 in amino acids: CASGGLGEKLFF. The CDR3 bases are TGTGCCAGCGGGGGGCTAGGGGAAAAACTGTTTTTT.

The chain links TRBV12-3 or TRBV12-4 to TRBJ2-3, with D unclear. The CDR3 is made up of 14 amino acids. The V and J ends lost 4 bases and 8 bases respectively, with 16 bases between them. The CDR3 loop reads CASSSLRDRSTQYF. The CDR3 DNA reads as TGTGCCAGCAGTTCCCTTCGAGACCGGAGTACGCAGTATTTT.